The 29 T cell receptor beta chains below were found in one sample sequenced in a study of OX40 agonist ivuxolimab in advanced cancers. Some clones are missing from TCRdb's copy, which holds only in-frame ones; the method was immunoSEQ multiplex PCR. The sample contains approximately 69,000 clones, about 79% of which appear only once. The input for sequencing was CD4+ or CD8+ T cells sorted from blood, taken in a trial of the OX40 agonist ivuxolimab. The receptors were gathered from an adult with an advanced solid tumor such as melanoma, head and neck, liver or kidney cancer.

This chain connects TRBV6-5 to TRBJ1-3, with D perhaps matching TRBD1 (5 bases). This CDR3 spans 16 amino acids. Trimming shortened V by 0 bases and J by 4 bases, and 13 bases separated the two germline ends. The V gene's germline CDR1 is MNHEY and CDR2 SVGAGI. The CDR3 DNA follows: TGTGCCAGCAGTTACTCGCTAGGGGAAGGCGGAAACACCATATATTTT. Translated, it gives CASSYSLGEGGNTIYF.

A note on this clone: The same CDR3 can be traced to other DNA sequences in this sample. The chain employs TRBV19 and TRBJ1-1, with 7 bases matching TRBD1. Trimming at V came to 9 bases and at J to 0 bases, leaving 4 bases not matched to a gene. This CDR3 contains 13 residues. From germline, CDR1 is LNHDA and CDR2 SQIVND (reference sequence). This CDR3 is CASLGQLNTEAFF. CDR3 nucleotides: TGTGCCAGCCTGGGACAGTTGAACACTGAAGCTTTCTTT.

This chain joins TRBV6-5 and TRBJ1-2, with no clear D. From germline, CDR1 is MNHEY and CDR2 SVGAGI. V was clipped by 2 bases and J by 6 bases, with 19 bases between them. This CDR3 has 16 amino acids. CDR3 in DNA: TGTGCCAGCAGTTACGGTCGTCGTACGGGTCTTGATGGCTACACCTTC. Translated: CASSYGRRTGLDGYTF.

V and J are TRBV2 and TRBJ2-7; 8 nucleotides align to TRBD2. J lost 3 bases, V lost 6 bases, and 13 bases had no gene match. The V gene's germline CDR1 is SNHLY and CDR2 FYNNEI. CDR3 length: 16 amino acids. In DNA, the CDR3 is TGTGCCAGCAGCCGACTAGCGCAGTCTCTCTACTACGAGCAGTACTTC. It codes for CASSRLAQSLYYEQYF.

V and J are TRBV18 and TRBJ1-4; no firm D call. CDR3 length: 15 residues. V was cut by 1 base and J by 3 bases, with 9 bases left in between. Germline loops: CDR1 KGHSH, CDR2 LQKENI. This CDR3 reads CASSPQRGSNEKLFF. CDR3 DNA: TGTGCCAGCTCACCACAGAGAGGGTCTAATGAAAAACTGTTTTTT.

Only a few counts were recorded for this clone. This rearrangement joins TRBV5-1 to TRBJ2-1; no reliable D call. Deletions cut 5 bases from V and 4 bases from J, with 13 bases between. Germline CDR1 SGHRS, CDR2 YFSETQ. CDR3 length equals 14 residues. CDR3 nucleotide sequence: TGCGCCAGCAGTGGCGACGGCCCTTACAATGAGCAGTTCTTC. This codes for CASSGDGPYNEQFF. The full variable domain, completed using reference TRBV5-1 and TRBJ2-1, is KAGVTQTPRYLIKTRGQQVTLSCSPISGHRSVSWYQQTPGQGLQFLFEYFSETQRNKGNFPGRFSGRQFSNSRSEMNVSTLELGDSALYLCASSGDGPYNEQFFGPGTRLTVL.

The J gene is TRBJ2-7, the V gene TRBV14, with 9 bases matching TRBD1. The junction had 13 bases not matched to a gene; V was cut back by 2 bases and J by 5 bases. Germline CDR1 is SGHDN and CDR2 is FVKESK. CDR3 length equals 17 residues. The CDR3 protein is CASSQKTIRDRAHEQYF. Here the CDR3 DNA reads TGTGCCAGCAGCCAAAAAACGATCCGGGACAGGGCCCACGAGCAGTACTTC.

V is TRBV18 and J is TRBJ2-2; D might be TRBD1 (5 bases). Germline V gene lookup returns CDR1 KGHSH and CDR2 LQKENI. The CDR3 spans 15 residues. V was trimmed by 3 bases and J by 6 bases, leaving 14 bases between them. In DNA form, the CDR3 reads TGTGCCAGCTCACCGAGAGCGACAGTTGCCGGGGAGCTGTTTTTT. Its translation is CASSPRATVAGELFF.

V and J are TRBV7-2 and TRBJ1-1, with 7 bases lining up with TRBD1. CDR1 and CDR2 (germline): SGHTA, FQGNSA. Germline trimming cut 3 bases from V and 11 bases from J; bases unmatched to any gene: 12. The CDR3 consists of 14 residues. The CDR3 DNA reads TGTGCCAGCAGCTTTGTGACGTTAGAACAGGGGGCTTTCTTT. It translates to CASSFVTLEQGAFF.

A single count supports this clone. V and J are TRBV7-8 and TRBJ1-4, with a possible D match to TRBD1 (5 bases). The CDR3 contains 14 residues. The ends were cut back, 4 bases at V and 8 bases at J, with 14 bases in the middle. CDR1 SGHVS and CDR2 FQNEAQ come from the germline V gene. The CDR3 bases are TGTGCCAGCAGCTCCAATGAGGGGCAAGAAAAACTGTTTTTT. Translating gives CASSSNEGQEKLFF.

The chain links TRBV2 to TRBJ2-1; 7 bases match TRBD2. Trimming took 6 bases from V and 13 from J; bases not matched to a gene: 6. CDR3 length: 11 residues. Germline CDR1 is SNHLY and CDR2 is FYNNEI. CDR3 DNA: TGTGCCAGCAGAAATCGGGGGGACCAGTTCTTC. This encodes CASRNRGDQFF.

V is TRBV2 and J is TRBJ1-2; 9 nucleotides match TRBD1. The CDR3 sequence is 16 residues long. CDR1 is SNHLY and CDR2 is FYNNEI in the germline V gene. The trim removed 6 bases at V and 8 bases at J, leaving 16 bases unmatched. CDR3 sequence (DNA): TGTGCCAGCAGACCAAGACAGGGGGGAGGTTTGGGCGGCTACACCTTC. Amino acids: CASRPRQGGGLGGYTF.

V usage is TRBV2 and J usage is TRBJ2-3; 7 bases agree with TRBD1. CDR3 size: 14 residues. After removal of 8 bases from V and 3 bases from J, the junction contained 8 bases not matched to a gene. Germline CDR1 is SNHLY and CDR2 is FYNNEI. The CDR3 is CASADRAWTDTQYF. The CDR3 bases are TGTGCCAGCGCAGACAGGGCCTGGACAGATACGCAGTATTTT.

This chain joins TRBV4-1 and TRBJ2-5; TRBD1 matches at 7 bases. The CDR3 has 14 amino acids. V was pared by 2 bases and J by 6 bases, with 6 bases of the junction left unmatched. Germline CDR1 and CDR2: MGHRA and YSYEKL. In nucleotides, the CDR3 is TGCGCCAGCAGCCAACAACAGGGGTTGAAGACCCAGTACTTC. Amino acids: CASSQQQGLKTQYF.

This clone was found once. J is TRBJ1-1 and V is TRBV18; D possibly corresponds to TRBD1 (6 bases). The length of the CDR3 is 17 residues. V lost 3 bases to trimming and J lost 6 bases, with 23 bases between them. CDR1 KGHSH and CDR2 LQKENI come from the germline V gene. For the CDR3, the DNA is TGTGCCAGCTCACCCCCGGGGGCAGGGGTCCGGGGCCCTGAAGCTTTCTTT. It translates to CASSPPGAGVRGPEAFF.

The gene calls are TRBV4-3 and TRBJ2-1; possible D gene TRBD2, 7 bases. The CDR3 has 16 residues. CDR1 LGHNA and CDR2 YSLEER come from the germline V gene. Trimming left V 4 bases short and J 5 bases short, with 18 bases between. CDR3 DNA sequence: TGCGCCAGCAGCCGGGTGGGGGGGGACATCCACAATGAGCAGTTCTTC. This sequence encodes CASSRVGGDIHNEQFF.

The CDR3, as DNA: TGTGCCAGCAGTTACGAGGATCTTCCCTACGAGCAGTACTTC. Translated: CASSYEDLPYEQYF. This sequence joins TRBV6-9 and TRBJ2-7; D is unresolved. Looked up from germline, CDR1 is MNHGY and CDR2 is SVAAGI. The length of the CDR3 is 14 residues. Trimming took 3 bases from V and 2 from J, leaving 11 bases between them.

The chain is built from TRBV12-5 and TRBJ1-2; TRBD1 agrees at 10 bases. This CDR3 has 14 residues. V lost 5 bases, J lost 4 bases, and 4 bases stayed unmatched. The germline V gene has CDR1 LGHNT and CDR2 FRNRAP. This CDR3 is CASGTGQGSYGYTF. Written as DNA, the CDR3 is TGTGCTAGTGGTACGGGACAGGGGTCCTATGGCTACACCTTC.

The chain combines TRBV4-3 with TRBJ2-3; weak D call: TRBD2 (6 bases). The CDR3 has 14 residues. V was clipped by 8 bases and J by 0 bases, with 12 bases between them. CDR1 and CDR2 (germline): LGHNA, YSLEER. The CDR3 reads CASSDSGSTDTQYF. The CDR3 DNA reads TGCGCCAGCTCCGATAGCGGAAGCACAGATACGCAGTATTTT.

The V and J genes are TRBV5-1 and TRBJ2-7; 7 nucleotides line up with TRBD1. CDR1 and CDR2 from the germline V gene are SGHRS and YFSETQ. J lost 3 bases, V lost 4 bases, and 10 bases had no gene match. The CDR3 length is 15 residues. In DNA, the CDR3 is TGCGCCAGCAGCCAAGCAGGGACAGCAATCTACGAGCAGTACTTC. It translates to CASSQAGTAIYEQYF.

V usage is TRBV6-5 and J usage is TRBJ2-5; maybe TRBD1 (5 bases). The CDR3 sequence is 13 residues long. CDR1 and CDR2 (germline): MNHEY, SVGAGI. V lost 4 bases, J lost 4 bases, and 10 bases lay in between. CDR3 bases: TGTGCCAGCAGTTCGCACAGGATAGAGACCCAGTACTTC. Protein product: CASSSHRIETQYF.

As regards this clone: The junction departs from germline at one end; a sequencing error may be responsible. J is TRBJ1-6 and V is TRBV9; D is perhaps TRBD1 (6 bases). Per germline, CDR1 SGDLS and CDR2 YYNGEE. The CDR3 consists of 16 residues. The CDR3 loop is CASSVAPGTSNSPLHF. The CDR3 region has the DNA TGTGCCAGCAGTGTAGCGCCCGGGACAAGTAATTCACCCCTCCACTTT.

The chain has TRBV27 and TRBJ2-3, with D maybe TRBD2 (5 bases). The CDR3 contains 13 residues. The germline gives CDR1 MNHEY, CDR2 SMNVEV (reference sequence). V was trimmed by 7 bases and J by 6 bases, leaving 14 bases between them. CDR3 in DNA: TGTGCCAGCACGGAGGCTAGCCAGGATACGCAGTATTTT. Its protein product is CASTEASQDTQYF.

The V call is TRBV6-6, the J call TRBJ1-2; D is unclear. V was trimmed by 5 bases and J by 8 bases, leaving 12 bases between them. Germline V gene data show CDR1 as MNHNY and CDR2 as SVGAGI (reference sequence). CDR3 size: 12 residues. CDR3 amino acids: CASSLDELGYTF. The CDR3 region has the DNA TGTGCCAGCAGTCTCGACGAGTTGGGCTACACCTTC.

V usage is TRBV5-6 and J usage is TRBJ2-2; D may be TRBD2 (6 bases). The CDR3 runs to 11 residues. Germline CDR1 SGHDT, CDR2 YYEEEE. Deletions cut 4 bases from V and 10 bases from J, with 8 bases between. This CDR3 is CASSAGLELFF. CDR3 nucleotide sequence: TGTGCCAGCAGCGCGGGACTGGAGCTGTTTTTT.

In nucleotides, the CDR3 is TGTGCCAGCAATACCCCGTCAGCTCCAGACCAGCCCCAGCATTTT. Translation gives CASNTPSAPDQPQHF. The chain joins TRBV6-6 to TRBJ1-5; D ambiguous. The germline gives CDR1 MNHNY, CDR2 SVGAGI (reference sequence). The CDR3 spans 15 residues. Trimming removed 7 bases from V and 7 bases from J, with 20 bases in between.

This rearrangement joins TRBV27 to TRBJ1-6, with a possible D match to TRBD1 (5 bases). This CDR3 is built from 19 residues. V lost 1 base, J lost 6 bases, and 22 bases lay in between. Germline assignment: CDR1 MNHEY and CDR2 SMNVEV (reference sequence). CDR3 bases: TGTGCCAGCAGTTTATGGATCGACAGTTCGAGCTCCCCTAATTCACCCCTCCACTTT. This codes for CASSLWIDSSSSPNSPLHF.

The chain employs TRBV9 and TRBJ2-5; TRBD2 is a possible D gene (6 bases). Trimming stripped 4 bases from V and 3 bases from J, with 16 bases between. In germline, CDR1 is SGDLS, CDR2 YYNGEE. This CDR3 region has 15 residues. CDR3 sequence (DNA): TGTGCCAGCAGCATACTTGGTTCTAGCGAAGAGACCCAGTACTTC. This translates into CASSILGSSEETQYF.

J is TRBJ1-3 and V is TRBV11-2; D unclear. Between the trimmed V and J ends, which lost 2 bases and 8 bases, there was a span of 13 bases. Germline V lookup: CDR1 SGHAT, CDR2 FQNNGV. The CDR3 is 14 amino acids. The CDR3 sequence: CASSLQTVRDTIYF. The CDR3 DNA is TGTGCCAGCAGCTTACAAACAGTCCGGGACACCATATATTTT.